This TCR beta chain was obtained from a study of shared clonotypes between healthy human individuals. This clone was found once. Antigen unknown. Terminally differentiated effector memory CD45RA+ cells were left out of the naive CD8 fraction, which was CD45RO-negative and positively selected for CCR7. Some clones are missing from TCRdb's copy, which holds only in-frame ones; the method was immunoSEQ multiplex PCR. The sample lists 800,000 or so clones, just over 95% occurring once. This CDR3 has 14 residues. V gave up 6 bases and J gave up 3 bases; unmatched junction bases: 8. From germline, CDR1 is MDHEN and CDR2 SYDVKM. The study's findings and limits: Richness estimates generally favored naive over memory subsets.

The V and J genes are TRBV28 and TRBJ2-7; 7 nucleotides line up with TRBD1. The TCR sequence derives from a man younger than 40 in good health. Material: naive CD8+ T cells sorted from blood. The CDR3 sequence is CASRTGQKIYEQYF. As DNA, the CDR3 is TGTGCCAGCAGGACGGGACAGAAGATCTACGAGCAGTACTTC.